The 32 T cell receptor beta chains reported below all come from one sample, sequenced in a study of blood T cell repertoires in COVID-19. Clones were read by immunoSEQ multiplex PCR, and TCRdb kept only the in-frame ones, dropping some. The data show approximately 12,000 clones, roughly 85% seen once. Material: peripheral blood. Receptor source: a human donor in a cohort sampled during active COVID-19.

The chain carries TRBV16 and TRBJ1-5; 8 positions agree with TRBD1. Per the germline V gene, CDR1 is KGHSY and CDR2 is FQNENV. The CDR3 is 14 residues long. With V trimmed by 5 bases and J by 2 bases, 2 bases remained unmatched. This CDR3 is CASSTQGGNQPQHF. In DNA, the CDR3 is TGTGCCAGCAGCACACAGGGGGGCAATCAGCCCCAGCATTTT.

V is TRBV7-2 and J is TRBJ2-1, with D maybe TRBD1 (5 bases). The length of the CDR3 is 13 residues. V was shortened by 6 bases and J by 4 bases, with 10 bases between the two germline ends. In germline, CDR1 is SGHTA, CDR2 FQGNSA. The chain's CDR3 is CASRRTGYNEQFF. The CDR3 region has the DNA TGTGCCAGCAGGCGAACAGGATACAATGAGCAGTTCTTC.

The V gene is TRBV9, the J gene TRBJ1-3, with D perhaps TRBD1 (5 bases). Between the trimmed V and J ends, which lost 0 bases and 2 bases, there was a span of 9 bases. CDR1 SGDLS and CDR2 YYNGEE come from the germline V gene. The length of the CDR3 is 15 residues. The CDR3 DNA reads TGTGCCAGCAGCGTAGAGGCAGGGACTGGAAACACCATATATTTT. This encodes CASSVEAGTGNTIYF.

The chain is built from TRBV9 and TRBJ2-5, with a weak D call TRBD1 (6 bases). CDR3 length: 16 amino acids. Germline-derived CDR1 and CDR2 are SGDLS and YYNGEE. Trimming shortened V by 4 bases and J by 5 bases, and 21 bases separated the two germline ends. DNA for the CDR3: TGTGCCAGCAGCCCAGGCCGGGACACCCAGGCGGAGACCCAGTACTTC. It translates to CASSPGRDTQAETQYF.

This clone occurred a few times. CDR3 DNA: TGTGCCAGCAGCCCGACGGGAAATCAGCCCCAGCATTTT. This translates into CASSPTGNQPQHF. The chain carries TRBV28 and TRBJ1-5; D unresolved. V lost 6 bases, J lost 4 bases, and 10 bases lay in between. In germline, CDR1 is MDHEN, CDR2 SYDVKM. This CDR3 has 13 residues.

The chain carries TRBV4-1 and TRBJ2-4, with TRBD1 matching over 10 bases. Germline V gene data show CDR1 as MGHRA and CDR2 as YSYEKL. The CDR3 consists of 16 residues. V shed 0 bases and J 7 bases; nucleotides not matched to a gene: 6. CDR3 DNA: TGCGCCAGCAGCCAAGATATAGGGACAGGGGAGAACATTCAGTACTTC. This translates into CASSQDIGTGENIQYF.

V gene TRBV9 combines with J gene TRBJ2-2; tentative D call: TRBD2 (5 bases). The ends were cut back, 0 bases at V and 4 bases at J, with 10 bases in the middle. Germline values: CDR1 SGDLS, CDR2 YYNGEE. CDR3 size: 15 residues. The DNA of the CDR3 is TGTGCCAGCAGCGTAGCGAGGGTGGGCACCGGGGAGCTGTTTTTT. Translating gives CASSVARVGTGELFF.

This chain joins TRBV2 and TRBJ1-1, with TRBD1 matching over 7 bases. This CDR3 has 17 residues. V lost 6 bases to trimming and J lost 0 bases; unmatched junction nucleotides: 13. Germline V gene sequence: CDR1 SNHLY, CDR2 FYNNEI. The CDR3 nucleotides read TGTGCCAGCAGCCTAAGCTTGGCAGGGGGGTTGAACACTGAAGCTTTCTTT. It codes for CASSLSLAGGLNTEAFF. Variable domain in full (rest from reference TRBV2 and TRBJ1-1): EPEVTQTPSHQVTQMGQEVILRCVPISNHLYFYWYRQILGQKVEFLVSFYNNEISEKSEIFDDQFSVERPDGSNFTLKIRSTKLEDSAMYFCASSLSLAGGLNTEAFFGQGTRLTVV.

CDR3 bases: TGTGCCAGCAGCGGACTCGGGACTAGCCAAGAGACCCAGTACTTC. It codes for CASSGLGTSQETQYF. The chain uses TRBV2 and TRBJ2-5; 8 bases match TRBD2. The trim removed 6 bases at V and 1 base at J, leaving 7 bases unmatched. The germline gives CDR1 SNHLY, CDR2 FYNNEI. The CDR3 is made up of 15 amino acids.

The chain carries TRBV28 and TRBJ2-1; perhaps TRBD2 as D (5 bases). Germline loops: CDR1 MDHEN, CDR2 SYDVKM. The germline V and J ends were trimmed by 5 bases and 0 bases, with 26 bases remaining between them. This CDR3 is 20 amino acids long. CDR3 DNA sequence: TGTGCCAGCAGTCCATTACGGGGTAGCCAGATTAGCAGCTCCTACAATGAGCAGTTCTTC. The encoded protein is CASSPLRGSQISSSYNEQFF. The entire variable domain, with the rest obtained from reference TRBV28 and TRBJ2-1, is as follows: DVKVTQSSRYLVKRTGEKVFLECVQDMDHENMFWYRQDPGLGLRLIYFSYDVKMKEKGDIPEGYSVSREKKERFSLILESASTNQTSMYLCASSPLRGSQISSSYNEQFFGPGTRLTVL.

CDR3 sequence: CASSPQGSNQPQHF. CDR3 coding DNA: TGTGCCAGCAGCCCACAGGGGAGCAATCAGCCCCAGCATTTT. The rearrangement joins TRBV7-2 to TRBJ1-5; 7 positions agree with TRBD1. The CDR3 consists of 14 residues. The J segment lost 1 base and the V segment lost 5 bases, leaving 2 bases of the junction unmatched. Per the germline V gene, CDR1 is SGHTA and CDR2 is FQGNSA.

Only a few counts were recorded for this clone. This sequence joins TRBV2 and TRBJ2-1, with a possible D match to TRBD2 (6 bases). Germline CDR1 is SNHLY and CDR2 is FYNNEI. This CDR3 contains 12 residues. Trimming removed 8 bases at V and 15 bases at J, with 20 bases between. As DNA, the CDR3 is TGTGCCAGCGGAAGGGACTCCTCTTTGCCGTTCTTC. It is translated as CASGRDSSLPFF.

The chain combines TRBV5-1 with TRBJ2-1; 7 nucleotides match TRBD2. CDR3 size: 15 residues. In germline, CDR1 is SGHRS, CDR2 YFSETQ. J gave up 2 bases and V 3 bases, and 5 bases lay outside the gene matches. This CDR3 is CASSSSGAPYNEQFF. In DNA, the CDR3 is TGCGCCAGCAGCTCGAGCGGGGCTCCCTACAATGAGCAGTTCTTC.

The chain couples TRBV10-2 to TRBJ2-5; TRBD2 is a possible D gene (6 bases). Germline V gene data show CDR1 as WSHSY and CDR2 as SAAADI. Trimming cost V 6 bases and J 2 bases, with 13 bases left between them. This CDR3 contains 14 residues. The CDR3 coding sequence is TGCGCCAGCAGGGACCCCGGGGGTCAAGAGACCCAGTACTTC. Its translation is CASRDPGGQETQYF.

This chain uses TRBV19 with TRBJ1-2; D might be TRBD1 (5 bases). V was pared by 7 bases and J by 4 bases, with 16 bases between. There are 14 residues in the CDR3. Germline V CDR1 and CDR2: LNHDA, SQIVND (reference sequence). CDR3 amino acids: CASTHSRTFYGYTF. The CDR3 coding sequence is TGTGCCAGTACCCATTCCCGGACATTCTATGGCTACACCTTC.

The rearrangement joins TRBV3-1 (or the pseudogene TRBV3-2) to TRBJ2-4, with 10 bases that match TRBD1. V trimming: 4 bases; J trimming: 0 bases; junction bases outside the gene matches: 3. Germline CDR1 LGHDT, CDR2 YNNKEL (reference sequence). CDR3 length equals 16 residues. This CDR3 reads CASSLGTGVAKNIQYF. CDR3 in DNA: TGTGCCAGCAGCCTCGGGACAGGGGTAGCCAAAAACATTCAGTACTTC.

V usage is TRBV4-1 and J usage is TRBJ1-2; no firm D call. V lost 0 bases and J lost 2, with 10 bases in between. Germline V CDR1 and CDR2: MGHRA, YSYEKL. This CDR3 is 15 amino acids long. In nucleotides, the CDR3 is TGCGCCAGCAGCCAAGAAGGTTCACAGAACTATGGCTACACCTTC. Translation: CASSQEGSQNYGYTF.

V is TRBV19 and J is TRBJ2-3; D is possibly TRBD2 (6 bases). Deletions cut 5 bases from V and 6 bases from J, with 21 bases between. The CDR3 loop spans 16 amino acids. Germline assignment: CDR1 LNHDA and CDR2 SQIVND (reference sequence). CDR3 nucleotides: TGTGCCAGTAGTCTTAACCGACACTCGCTAGCGGATACGCAGTATTTT. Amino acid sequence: CASSLNRHSLADTQYF.

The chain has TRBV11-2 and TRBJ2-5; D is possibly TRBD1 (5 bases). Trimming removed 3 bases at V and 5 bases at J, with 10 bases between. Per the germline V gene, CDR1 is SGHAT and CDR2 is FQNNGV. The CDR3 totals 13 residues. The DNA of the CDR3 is TGTGCCAGCAGCTTGGGCAGGGCGGAGACCCAGTACTTC. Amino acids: CASSLGRAETQYF.

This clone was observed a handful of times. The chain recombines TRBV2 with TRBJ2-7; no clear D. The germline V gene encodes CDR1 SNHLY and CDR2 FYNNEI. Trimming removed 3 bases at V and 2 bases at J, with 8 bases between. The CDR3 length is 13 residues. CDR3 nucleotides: TGTGCCAGCAGTGACGGCGGAGCCTACGAGCAGTACTTC. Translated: CASSDGGAYEQYF.

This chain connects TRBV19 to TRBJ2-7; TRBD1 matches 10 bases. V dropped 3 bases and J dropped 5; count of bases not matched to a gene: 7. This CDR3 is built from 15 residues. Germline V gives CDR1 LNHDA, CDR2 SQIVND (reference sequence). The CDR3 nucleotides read TGTGCCAGTAGTATCACGGGGACAGGGGTCCACGAGCAGTACTTC. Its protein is CASSITGTGVHEQYF.

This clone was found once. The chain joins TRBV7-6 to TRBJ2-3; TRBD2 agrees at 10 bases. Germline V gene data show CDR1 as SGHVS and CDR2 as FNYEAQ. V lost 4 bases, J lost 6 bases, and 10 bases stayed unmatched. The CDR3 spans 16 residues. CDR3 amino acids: CASSSYSGRPGDTQYF. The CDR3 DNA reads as TGTGCCAGCAGCTCATATAGCGGGAGGCCGGGCGATACGCAGTATTTT.

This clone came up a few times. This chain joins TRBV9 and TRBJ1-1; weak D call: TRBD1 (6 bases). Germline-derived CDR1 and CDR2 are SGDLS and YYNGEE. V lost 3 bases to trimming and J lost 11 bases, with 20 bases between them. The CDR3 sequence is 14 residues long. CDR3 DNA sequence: TGTGCCAGCAGCGCCACAGGGACCCCGCTAGAGGCTTTCTTT. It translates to CASSATGTPLEAFF.

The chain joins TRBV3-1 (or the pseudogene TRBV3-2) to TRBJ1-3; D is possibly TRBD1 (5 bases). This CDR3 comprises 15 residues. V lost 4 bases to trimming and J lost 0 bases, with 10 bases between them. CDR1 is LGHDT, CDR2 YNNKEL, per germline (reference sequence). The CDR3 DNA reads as TGTGCCAGCAGCCCCAGGGTAACCTCTGGAAACACCATATATTTT. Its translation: CASSPRVTSGNTIYF.

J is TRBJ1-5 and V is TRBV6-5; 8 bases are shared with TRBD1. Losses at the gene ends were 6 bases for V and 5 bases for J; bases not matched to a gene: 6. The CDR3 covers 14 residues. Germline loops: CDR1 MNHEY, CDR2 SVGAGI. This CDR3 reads CASSSDRGHQPQHF. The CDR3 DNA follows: TGTGCCAGCAGCTCTGACAGGGGACATCAGCCCCAGCATTTT.

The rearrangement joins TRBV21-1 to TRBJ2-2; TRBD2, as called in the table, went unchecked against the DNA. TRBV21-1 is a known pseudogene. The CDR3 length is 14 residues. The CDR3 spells CASRRGPGTGELFF. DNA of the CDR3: TGTGCCAGCAGGCGGGGGCCGGGCACCGGGGAGCTGTTTTTT.

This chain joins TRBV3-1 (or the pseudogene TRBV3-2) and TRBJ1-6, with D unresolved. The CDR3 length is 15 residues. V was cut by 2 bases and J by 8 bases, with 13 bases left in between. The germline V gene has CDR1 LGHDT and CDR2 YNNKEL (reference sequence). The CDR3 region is CASSQSETRYSPLHF. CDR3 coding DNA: TGTGCCAGCAGCCAAAGTGAGACAAGATATTCACCCCTCCACTTT.

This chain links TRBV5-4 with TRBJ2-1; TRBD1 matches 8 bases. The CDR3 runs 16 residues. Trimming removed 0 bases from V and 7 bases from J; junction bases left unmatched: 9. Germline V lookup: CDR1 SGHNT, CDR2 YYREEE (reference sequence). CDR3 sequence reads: CASSLGGQGLGNEQFF. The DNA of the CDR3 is TGTGCCAGCAGCTTGGGTGGACAGGGTTTGGGGAATGAGCAGTTCTTC. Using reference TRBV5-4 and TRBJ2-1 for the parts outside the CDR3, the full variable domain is ETGVTQSPTHLIKTRGQQVTLRCSSQSGHNTVSWYQQALGQGPQFIFQYYREEENGRGNFPPRFSGLQFPNYSSELNVNALELDDSALYLCASSLGGQGLGNEQFFGPGTRLTVL.

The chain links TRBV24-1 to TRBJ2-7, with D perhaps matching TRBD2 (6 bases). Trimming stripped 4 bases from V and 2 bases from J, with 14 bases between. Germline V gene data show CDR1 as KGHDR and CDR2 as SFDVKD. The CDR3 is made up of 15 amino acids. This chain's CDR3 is CATSEAGMGAYEQYF. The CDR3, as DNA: TGTGCCACCAGTGAGGCGGGGATGGGAGCCTACGAGCAGTACTTC.

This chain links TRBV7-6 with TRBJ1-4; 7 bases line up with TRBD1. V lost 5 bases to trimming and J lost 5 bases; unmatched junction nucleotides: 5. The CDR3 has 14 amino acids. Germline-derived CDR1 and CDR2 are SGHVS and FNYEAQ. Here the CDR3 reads CASSRNRGNEKLFF. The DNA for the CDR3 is TGTGCCAGCAGCAGGAACAGGGGAAATGAAAAACTGTTTTTT. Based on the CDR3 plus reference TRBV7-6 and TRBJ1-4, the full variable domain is GAGVSQSPRYKVTKRGQDVALRCDPISGHVSLYWYRQALGQGPEFLTYFNYEAQQDKSGLPNDRFSAERPEGSISTLTIQRTEQRDSAMYRCASSRNRGNEKLFFGSGTQLSVL.

The CDR3 nucleotides read TGCGCCAGCAGCGAGGGCGGCTCTGGAAACACCATATATTTT. Its translation: CASSEGGSGNTIYF. The chain carries TRBV5-1 and TRBJ1-3; unclear D gene. The CDR3 consists of 14 residues. Per the germline V gene, CDR1 is SGHRS and CDR2 is YFSETQ. Trimming took off 4 bases at V and 0 bases at J, with 8 bases between the two ends.

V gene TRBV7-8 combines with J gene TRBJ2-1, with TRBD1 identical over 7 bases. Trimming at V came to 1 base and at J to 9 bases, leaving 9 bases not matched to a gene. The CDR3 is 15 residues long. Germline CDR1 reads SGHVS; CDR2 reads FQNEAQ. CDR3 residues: CASSLGQTGVGEQFF. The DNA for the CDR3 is TGTGCCAGCAGCTTAGGTCAAACAGGGGTTGGTGAGCAGTTCTTC.